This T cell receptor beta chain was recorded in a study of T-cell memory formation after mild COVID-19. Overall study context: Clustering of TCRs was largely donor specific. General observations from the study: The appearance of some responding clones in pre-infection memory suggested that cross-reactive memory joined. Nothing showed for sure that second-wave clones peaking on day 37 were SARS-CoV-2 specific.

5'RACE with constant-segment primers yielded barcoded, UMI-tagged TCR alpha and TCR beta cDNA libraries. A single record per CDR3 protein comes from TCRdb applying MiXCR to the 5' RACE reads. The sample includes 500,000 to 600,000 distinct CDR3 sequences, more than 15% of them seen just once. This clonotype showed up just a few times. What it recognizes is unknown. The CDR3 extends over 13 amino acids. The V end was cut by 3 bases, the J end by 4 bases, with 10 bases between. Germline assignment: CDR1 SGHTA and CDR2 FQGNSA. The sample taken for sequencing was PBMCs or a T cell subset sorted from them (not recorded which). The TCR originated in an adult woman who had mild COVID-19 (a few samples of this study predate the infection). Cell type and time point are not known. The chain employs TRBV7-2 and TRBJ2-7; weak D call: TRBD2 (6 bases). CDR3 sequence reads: CASSLDYLYEQYF. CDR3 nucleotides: TGTGCCAGCAGCTTGGACTATCTATACGAGCAGTACTTC.